This TCR beta chain was profiled in a study of technical replicates of blood from a few donors. TCRdb's copy holds only in-frame clones and misses some; the assay was immunoSEQ multiplex PCR. In the table there are 50,000 to 60,000 clones, over 85% of which are singletons. CDR3 length: 11 residues. Trimming pared 0 bases from V and 8 bases from J, leaving 2 bases between. Germline CDR1 is PRHDT and CDR2 is FYEKMQ (reference sequence). The table lists this clone with a count of one. Sample: PBMCs. This TCR was recovered from a human donor in good health. Some clones in this sample may be carry-over from other donors' samples. V usage is TRBV13 and J usage is TRBJ2-1; D is undetermined. The CDR3 sequence: CASSLGDEQFF. The CDR3 DNA reads TGTGCCAGCAGCTTAGGCGATGAGCAGTTCTTC.